This TCR beta chain was sequenced during a study of B cell selection in AIRE deficiency (dated by TCRdb to about 2019). Study-level background: A comparison of TCRbeta repertoires of sorted blood CD4+ conventional T cells and regulatory T cells was made between AIRE-deficient patients and healthy controls. The TCR-sequenced cohort comprised roughly five AIRE-deficient APECED patients and roughly five healthy control donors. Overall results and qualifications from the work: Sequencing covered only TCRbeta chains, and 35% to 45% of shared healthy-donor Treg sequences were also present in healthy Tconv, possibly due to differing TCRalpha chains. Approximately 33% of the Treg TCRbeta sequences shared among healthy donors turned up in patient Tconv cells, suggesting that Treg-biased clones are diverted into the Tconv compartment. Among several thousand shared Treg TCRbeta sequences, more than 30% were found to be shared only among healthy donors and around 10% only among patients, suggesting that Treg selection is less efficient in the absence of AIRE. Tconv and Treg cells from AIRE-deficient patients showed TCRBV gene usage, CDR3 length and TCR diversity similar to those of healthy donors. Shared Treg sequences had shorter CDR3s, which reflects a bias toward rearrangements containing few non-templated nucleotide insertions.

Regulatory T cells were sorted as cells that were CD4+CD25hiCD127low/negative. The healthy donors who provided the control samples were not related to the patients. A FACSAria flow cytometer was used to sort the Tconv and Treg cells intended for TCRbeta sequencing. Sorted cells were collected in 5-ml round-bottom polystyrene tubes, and dry cell pellets were stored frozen at -80 degrees C prior to sequencing. Inclusive of the bounding cysteine and phenylalanine, the CDR3 is 15 residues long. Only the CDR3 DNA is retained, 45 bases long and in frame from the first base. V is trimmed back by 5 bases and J by 2 bases, and the junction contains 6 bases that no gene match accounts for. CDR1 and CDR2, looked up from the germline V gene, are SGHTA and FQGNSA. The immunoSEQ platform was used for TCRbeta chain sequencing. On the authors' methods: When Treg repertoires were pooled, patients gave 45,000 to 60,000 distinct TCRbeta sequences, while healthy donors gave about 96,000. Treg TCRbeta sequences found in two or more individuals were defined as public, and these public Treg TCRbeta sequences were then searched for in Tconv repertoires. Differences between groups were assessed by Mann-Whitney U tests with Bonferroni-Dunn correction in GraphPad Prism 7.03. This is the immuneACCESS table as TCRdb keeps it, with only in-frame sequences that have V and J called. A part of the clones is gone; compared with another copy, unresolved V genes explain less than half, and the rest is unexplained. D and trimming come from the DNA, and the V and J calls and clone size come from that table. The sample has approximately 22,000 clones on record, approximately 91% of them singletons. The ten largest clones take up about 1.5% of the sample.

To note about this clone: Its antigen is currently not known. One base away there is no much larger clone; base qualities are not given.

The receptor was isolated from a human donor in good health. The rearrangement joined TRBV7-2 to TRBJ2-7, with 10 bases in between that match TRBD2. Sequencing was performed on CD4+CD25+ Tregs sorted from PBMCs. Here is the DNA: TGTGCCAGCAGCCAAGGGACTAGCGTAGCCTACGAGCAGTACTTC. Its protein is CASSQGTSVAYEQYF.